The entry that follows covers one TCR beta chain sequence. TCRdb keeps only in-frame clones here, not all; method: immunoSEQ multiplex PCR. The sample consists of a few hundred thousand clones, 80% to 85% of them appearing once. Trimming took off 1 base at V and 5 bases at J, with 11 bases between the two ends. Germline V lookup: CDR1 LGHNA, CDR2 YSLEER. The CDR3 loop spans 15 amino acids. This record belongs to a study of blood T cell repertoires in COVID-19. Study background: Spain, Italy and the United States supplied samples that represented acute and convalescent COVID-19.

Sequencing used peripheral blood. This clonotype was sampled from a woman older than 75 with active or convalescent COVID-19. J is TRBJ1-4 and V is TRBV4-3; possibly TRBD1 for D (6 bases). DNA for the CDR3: TGCGCCAGCAGCCAAGGGCCAGGGGTGAATGAAAAACTGTTTTTT. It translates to CASSQGPGVNEKLFF.